Each of the 22 T cell receptor beta chains below was sequenced from the same sample in a study of CD8 T cells in Susac syndrome. An input of roughly 0.45 to 1 ug of RNA was subjected to reverse transcription using random hexamers. MiXCR, run by TCRdb on the immunoSEQ multiplex PCR reads, gives a single entry per CDR3 protein. The sample shows about 120,000 distinct CDR3 sequences, roughly 93% of them seen only once. The sample taken for sequencing was CD4+ T cells from PBMCs. These receptors were collected from a human donor with multiple sclerosis.

This sequence joins TRBV10-2 and TRBJ2-1; 12 bases are a match to TRBD2. Germline-derived CDR1 and CDR2 are WSHSY and SAAADI. V lost 6 bases and J lost 8; bases outside the gene matches: 11. This CDR3 has 16 amino acids. CDR3 loop: CASRPFPSGGADEQFF. The CDR3 DNA follows: TGCGCCAGCAGGCCTTTTCCTAGCGGGGGGGCCGATGAGCAGTTCTTC.

This rearrangement joins TRBV5-4 to TRBJ2-1; perhaps TRBD2 as D (6 bases). V was clipped by 4 bases and J by 4 bases, with 15 bases between them. Per germline, CDR1 SGHNT and CDR2 YYREEE (reference sequence). The CDR3 contains 15 residues. In DNA, the CDR3 is TGTGCCAGCAGCCCTCAGAGGCTAGCGTACAATGAGCAGTTCTTC. The encoded protein is CASSPQRLAYNEQFF.

J is TRBJ2-5 and V is TRBV10-3, with unresolved D. The germline V gene has CDR1 ENHRY and CDR2 SYGVKD. V shed 3 bases and J shed 2 bases, with 10 bases lying between them. The CDR3 has 14 residues. CDR3 loop: CAISERAEQETQYF. The CDR3 DNA follows: TGTGCCATCAGTGAACGGGCAGAGCAAGAGACCCAGTACTTC.

The chain combines TRBV7-9 with TRBJ1-2, with 8 bases that match TRBD1. J lost 5 bases, V lost 7 bases, and 15 bases had no gene match. The CDR3 covers 16 residues. Germline CDR1 reads SEHNR; CDR2 reads FQNEAQ (reference sequence). CDR3 sequence: CASTGFQGQGLYGYTF. The CDR3 nucleotides read TGTGCCAGCACGGGTTTCCAAGGACAGGGCCTTTATGGCTACACCTTC.

The chain carries TRBV18 and TRBJ1-1; 8 bases match TRBD1. V shed 2 bases and J 6 bases; nucleotides not matched to a gene: 11. Per the germline V gene, CDR1 is KGHSH and CDR2 is LQKENI. The CDR3 is 16 amino acids. The CDR3 loop is CASSPVTGTGLAEAFF. The CDR3 nucleotides read TGTGCCAGCTCACCAGTCACCGGGACAGGATTGGCTGAAGCTTTCTTT.

V and J are TRBV12-3 or TRBV12-4 and TRBJ2-5, with D tentatively TRBD1 (6 bases). V was trimmed by 6 bases and J by 4 bases, leaving 12 bases between them. The length of the CDR3 is 13 residues. The CDR3 region has the DNA TGTGCCAGCAGCCGCGGACAGCCAGAGACCCAGTACTTC. Its translation: CASSRGQPETQYF.

V gene TRBV11-2 combines with J gene TRBJ1-2; possible D gene TRBD1, 5 bases. Per germline, CDR1 SGHAT and CDR2 FQNNGV. The CDR3 has 14 amino acids. The V and J ends lost 5 bases and 4 bases respectively, with 14 bases between them. For the CDR3, the DNA is TGTGCCAGCAGCCCAACAATCACAGGCTATGGCTACACCTTC. Translated: CASSPTITGYGYTF.

The chain is built from TRBV12-3 or TRBV12-4 and TRBJ1-1; D not resolved. The CDR3 is made up of 12 amino acids. Trimming took off 4 bases at V and 11 bases at J, with 14 bases between the two ends. The CDR3 spells CASSSLGIYAFF. The CDR3 region has the DNA TGTGCCAGCAGTTCCCTGGGGATATATGCTTTCTTT.

This clonotype has just a few counts. The chain carries TRBV28 and TRBJ1-1, with 7 positions matching TRBD1. The CDR3 consists of 13 residues. The germline CDR1 and CDR2 sequences are MDHEN and SYDVKM. The junction had 1 base not matched to a gene; V was cut back by 4 bases and J by 2 bases. Here the CDR3 DNA reads TGTGCCAGCAGTTGGACAGGTAACACTGAAGCTTTCTTT. It yields the protein CASSWTGNTEAFF.

V gene TRBV7-2 combines with J gene TRBJ1-5; 7 bases line up with TRBD1. After removal of 5 bases from V and 7 bases from J, the junction contained 5 bases not matched to a gene. Germline CDR1 SGHTA, CDR2 FQGNSA. This CDR3 region has 13 residues. The CDR3 is CASSADREQPQHF. CDR3 DNA: TGTGCCAGCAGCGCCGACAGGGAGCAGCCCCAGCATTTT.

The rearrangement uses TRBV5-1 and TRBJ1-2; possible D gene TRBD1, 5 bases. Trimming removed 9 bases from V and 0 bases from J, with 12 bases in between. Per germline, CDR1 SGHRS and CDR2 YFSETQ. The CDR3 is 13 amino acids. CDR3 nucleotide sequence: TGCGCCACTGGACGGGGGGCTAACTATGGCTACACCTTC. It is translated as CATGRGANYGYTF.

This clonotype has only one observation. The rearrangement joins TRBV7-3 to TRBJ1-1; D is undetermined. The germline V gene encodes CDR1 SGHTA and CDR2 FQGTGA. The CDR3 has 15 residues. The germline V and J ends were trimmed by 1 base and 6 bases, with 15 bases remaining between them. The CDR3 DNA reads TGTGCCAGCAGCTTAAACCCCACAGAAAACCCTGAAGCTTTCTTT. Translation gives CASSLNPTENPEAFF.

V is TRBV20-1 and J is TRBJ1-1; D call uncertain. Deletions cut 3 bases from V and 4 bases from J, with 12 bases between. This CDR3 contains 13 residues. Germline values: CDR1 DFQATT, CDR2 SNEGSKA (reference sequence). The CDR3 DNA reads TGCAGTGCTAGGGTAATCACCCTCACTGAAGCTTTCTTT. Translation: CSARVITLTEAFF.

The genes are TRBV7-2 and TRBJ1-2, with TRBD1 as a possible D gene (5 bases). Germline CDR1 is SGHTA and CDR2 is FQGNSA. There are 14 residues in the CDR3. The V end lost 1 base, the J end lost 3 bases, and 9 bases lay between the germline ends. CDR3 residues: CASSLDQGHYGYTF. The CDR3 DNA follows: TGTGCCAGCAGCTTAGACCAGGGCCACTATGGCTACACCTTC.

The V and J genes are TRBV5-1 and TRBJ2-1, with D possibly being TRBD1 (6 bases). The ends were cut back, 2 bases at V and 6 bases at J, with 18 bases in the middle. The CDR3 has 16 amino acids. Germline V gene data show CDR1 as SGHRS and CDR2 as YFSETQ. CDR3 protein: CASSFSGTPSTNEQFF. CDR3 bases: TGCGCCAGCAGCTTCTCCGGGACACCCTCTACCAATGAGCAGTTCTTC.

The chain combines TRBV24-1 with TRBJ2-1, with TRBD2 identical over 8 bases. Trimming took 3 bases from V and 7 from J; bases not matched to a gene: 10. The length of the CDR3 is 16 residues. Germline V gene sequence: CDR1 KGHDR, CDR2 SFDVKD. CDR3 loop: CATSDPGGAGWNEQFF. The DNA for the CDR3 is TGTGCCACCAGTGATCCGGGAGGGGCCGGATGGAATGAGCAGTTCTTC.

This clonotype was recorded only once. The chain is built from TRBV12-3 or TRBV12-4 and TRBJ2-3, with D unresolved. The CDR3 totals 15 residues. V dropped 3 bases and J dropped 4 bases, with 14 bases sitting between them. The CDR3 loop reads CASSFRPGGADTQYF. The CDR3, as DNA: TGTGCCAGCAGTTTCCGGCCTGGTGGGGCAGATACGCAGTATTTT.

The chain combines TRBV19 with TRBJ1-6; D unclear. Germline V lookup: CDR1 LNHDA, CDR2 SQIVND (reference sequence). V dropped 8 bases and J dropped 1 base, with 15 bases sitting between them. This CDR3 has 16 residues. The CDR3, as DNA: TGTGCCAGTTCGGAGGGCCGTCCTTCCTATAATTCACCCCTCCACTTT. Translated, it gives CASSEGRPSYNSPLHF.

The chain uses TRBV9 and TRBJ2-3; the D gene could be TRBD1 or TRBD2 (5 bases each). Germline V CDR1 and CDR2: SGDLS, YYNGEE. Trimming cost V 1 base and J 9 bases, with 12 bases left between them. The CDR3 sequence is 13 residues long. In DNA, the CDR3 is TGTGCCAGCAGCGTATTGGGGGATGGCACGCAGTATTTT. Translated, it gives CASSVLGDGTQYF.

The chain links TRBV5-4 to TRBJ2-5, with 9 nucleotides matching TRBD2. Trimming at V came to 3 bases and at J to 5 bases, leaving 5 bases not matched to a gene. The CDR3 has 14 residues. Germline assignment: CDR1 SGHNT and CDR2 YYREEE (reference sequence). CDR3 in DNA: TGTGCCAGCAGCTACACTAGCGGGCCCGAGACCCAGTACTTC. This translates into CASSYTSGPETQYF.

This clonotype has more than one count but fewer than ten. DNA of the CDR3: TGCGCCAGCAGCGAGCCGGGCGACGAGCAGTACTTC. Its protein product is CASSEPGDEQYF. V and J are TRBV5-1 and TRBJ2-7; no clear D. CDR3 length equals 12 residues. Germline CDR1 is SGHRS and CDR2 is YFSETQ. Trimming took 4 bases from V and 5 from J, leaving 10 bases between them.

This clonotype came up once. This chain links TRBV5-1 with TRBJ2-1; the match to TRBD1 covers 8 bases. V trimming: 1 base; J trimming: 14 bases; junction bases outside the gene matches: 8. Germline V gene sequence: CDR1 SGHRS, CDR2 YFSETQ. The CDR3 spans 13 residues. The CDR3 sequence: CASSLTTGGQEFF. CDR3 sequence (DNA): TGCGCCAGCAGCTTGACTACAGGGGGTCAGGAGTTCTTC.